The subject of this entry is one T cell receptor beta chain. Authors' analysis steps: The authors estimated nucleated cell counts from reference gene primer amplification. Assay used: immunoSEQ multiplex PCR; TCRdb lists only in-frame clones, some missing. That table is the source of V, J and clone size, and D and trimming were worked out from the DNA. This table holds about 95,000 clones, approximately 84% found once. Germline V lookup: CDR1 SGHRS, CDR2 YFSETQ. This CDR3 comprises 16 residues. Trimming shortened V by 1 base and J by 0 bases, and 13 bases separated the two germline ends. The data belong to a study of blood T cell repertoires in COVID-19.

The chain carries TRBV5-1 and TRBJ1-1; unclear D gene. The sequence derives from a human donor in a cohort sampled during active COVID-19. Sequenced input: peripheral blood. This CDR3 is CASSLSQLTMNTEAFF. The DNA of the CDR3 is TGCGCCAGCAGCTTGAGTCAACTAACAATGAACACTGAAGCTTTCTTT.